This is a list of T cell receptor beta chains from one sample in a study of T cell changes during pregnancy in multiple sclerosis. Here immunoSEQ multiplex PCR was the method, and the copy in TCRdb shows in-frame clones only, minus some. The data contain tens of thousands of clones, over 90% of them seen just once; the ten biggest clones take up approximately 2.5%. Sequences were derived from CD8+ T cells from peripheral blood mononuclear cells, sampled in the third trimester of pregnancy. All receptors come from a female donor with multiple sclerosis, enrolled in a pregnancy study. CDR3s include the opening cysteine and the closing phenylalanine or tryptophan. Each record gives: clone size, V gene, J gene, D gene, CDR3 protein, CDR3 DNA. A D gene is named only where the DNA matches it firmly. The size of a clone is reported for some rows only, either as once, few or many, or as a class for expanded clones.

>.|TRBV15|TRBJ2-3|TRBD1
CATSDGTGGTDTQYF
TGTGCCACCAGCGACGGGACAGGGGGCACAGATACGCAGTATTTT
>.|TRBV15|TRBJ1-5|TRBD1
CATSRDSNTGTGSQPQHF
TGTGCCACCAGCAGAGATTCGAACACCGGGACAGGGAGCCAGCCCCAGCATTTT
>.|TRBV29-1|TRBJ2-2|TRBD2
CSVRTSGRDTGELFF
TGCAGCGTTCGGACTAGCGGGAGGGACACCGGGGAGCTGTTTTTT
>.|TRBV4-1|TRBJ1-2|.
CASSQLPGSYGYTF
TGCGCCAGCAGCCAACTCCCCGGGAGCTATGGCTACACCTTC
>.|TRBV27|TRBJ2-7|.
CASSLGSYQMDEQYF
TGTGCCAGCAGTTTAGGGAGTTACCAAATGGACGAGCAGTACTTC
>.|TRBV13|TRBJ2-7|.
CASTSGRRSYEQYF
TGTGCCAGCACCTCCGGTCGCCGCTCCTACGAGCAGTACTTC
>.|TRBV13|TRBJ2-1|TRBD2
CASSLLAGGVDEQFF
TGTGCCAGCAGCTTATTGGCGGGAGGGGTGGATGAGCAGTTCTTC
>.|TRBV15|TRBJ1-1|.
CATSRGPADTEAFF
TGTGCCACCAGCAGAGGCCCCGCGGACACTGAAGCTTTCTTT
>.|TRBV10-2|TRBJ2-2|TRBD2
CASRPGTSGRIDGELFF
TGCGCCAGCCGTCCCGGGACTAGCGGGAGAATTGACGGGGAGCTGTTTTTT
>.|TRBV6-1|TRBJ2-7|.
CASSEGQAVYEQYF
TGTGCCAGCAGCGAGGGACAAGCCGTTTACGAGCAGTACTTC
>.|TRBV2|TRBJ2-1|TRBD2
CRFSGLSYNEQFF
TGCCGATTTAGCGGGCTTTCCTACAATGAGCAGTTCTTC
>.|TRBV12-5|TRBJ1-2|.
CASGFTGGSIYYGYTF
TGTGCTAGTGGTTTCACGGGCGGGAGTATTTACTATGGCTACACCTTC
>.|TRBV5-4|TRBJ2-1|TRBD2
CASSRKRERNDHEQFF
TGTGCCAGCAGCAGAAAGCGGGAGAGGAATGACCATGAGCAGTTCTTC
>.|TRBV27|TRBJ2-7|.
CASSLTVSYEQYF
TGTGCCAGCAGTTTGACAGTTTCCTACGAGCAGTACTTC
>.|TRBV10-3|TRBJ2-3|TRBD1
CAISEKTGGVSDTQYF
TGTGCCATCAGTGAGAAGACAGGGGGGGTCTCAGATACGCAGTATTTT
>.|TRBV27|TRBJ2-1|.
CASRPGGLYNEQFF
TGTGCCAGCCGGCCAGGAGGCCTCTACAATGAGCAGTTCTTC
>once|TRBV21-1|TRBJ2-7|.
CAGYSSRVPYEQYF
TGTGCCGGATATTCTTCTCGGGTCCCCTACGAGCAGTACTTC
>.|TRBV5-1|TRBJ2-3|.
CASSSPGGYTDTQYF
TGCGCCAGCAGCTCCCCAGGGGGGTACACAGATACGCAGTATTTT
>.|TRBV29-1|TRBJ2-2|.
CSVEGQVPGELFF
TGCAGCGTTGAAGGACAGGTCCCCGGGGAGCTGTTTTTT
>once|TRBV10-1|TRBJ1-1|.
CASREETEAFF
TGCGCCAGCAGGGAGGAGACTGAAGCTTTCTTT
>.|TRBV6-1|TRBJ1-3|.
CASSEHLEGNTIYF
TGTGCCAGCAGTGAACACCTGGAGGGAAACACCATATATTTT
>.|TRBV19|TRBJ1-1|.
CASSRRDTNTEAFF
TGTGCCAGTAGCAGGAGGGATACGAACACTGAAGCTTTCTTT
>few|TRBV29-1|TRBJ1-1|.
CSAKNTEAFF
TGCAGCGCAAAAAACACTGAAGCTTTCTTT
>once|TRBV4-3|TRBJ2-2|TRBD2
CASSQDVQGGAGELFF
TGCGCCAGCAGCCAAGATGTCCAGGGAGGGGCCGGGGAGCTGTTTTTT
>.|TRBV7-8|TRBJ1-2|.
CASSPRVDPNYGYTF
TGTGCCAGCAGCCCCCGCGTCGATCCTAACTATGGCTACACCTTC
>.|TRBV5-6|TRBJ1-5|TRBD1
CASSLAGGNQPQHF
TGTGCCAGCAGCTTGGCAGGGGGAAATCAGCCCCAGCATTTT
>.|TRBV6-6|TRBJ1-2|TRBD1
CASSEGTGNGYTF
TGTGCCAGCAGTGAGGGGACAGGGAATGGCTACACCTTC
>.|TRBV7-8|TRBJ2-2|TRBD2
CASSLGTSGTGELFF
TGTGCCAGCAGCTTAGGGACTAGCGGTACCGGGGAGCTGTTTTTT
>once|TRBV9|TRBJ2-2|TRBD2
CASSELAGAPTGELFF
TGTGCCAGCAGCGAACTAGCGGGAGCCCCCACCGGGGAGCTGTTTTTT
>.|TRBV11-2|TRBJ2-7|TRBD2
CASSLFSGSKNEQYF
TGTGCCAGCAGCCTATTTAGCGGGAGTAAGAACGAGCAGTACTTC
>.|TRBV9|TRBJ1-4|TRBD1
CASSVTGTGNEKLFF
TGTGCCAGCAGCGTCACCGGGACAGGGAATGAAAAACTGTTTTTT
>.|TRBV5-6|TRBJ2-7|.
CASSQASPYEQYF
TGTGCCAGCAGCCAGGCTAGCCCCTACGAGCAGTACTTC
>.|TRBV5-1|TRBJ1-1|TRBD1
CASSSGQGGASVGAFF
TGCGCCAGCAGCTCGGGACAGGGGGGAGCTTCGGTCGGAGCTTTCTTT
>.|TRBV19|TRBJ1-2|TRBD1
CASSFGTDYGYTF
TGTGCCAGTAGTTTTGGGACAGACTATGGCTACACCTTC
>.|TRBV9|TRBJ2-7|TRBD1
CASSVGQGSGNEQYF
TGTGCCAGCAGCGTGGGACAGGGATCGGGGAACGAGCAGTACTTC
>.|TRBV27|TRBJ1-1|TRBD1
CASSLDRGGEAFF
TGTGCCAGCAGTTTAGACAGGGGGGGCGAAGCTTTCTTT
>.|TRBV5-4|TRBJ2-7|.
CASSLKRERLSYEQYF
TGTGCCAGCAGCTTGAAGAGGGAGCGGCTCTCCTACGAGCAGTACTTC
>.|TRBV29-1|TRBJ2-1|TRBD1
CSVARTGKGYNEQFF
TGCAGCGTTGCCCGGACAGGGAAGGGCTACAATGAGCAGTTCTTC
>.|TRBV21-1|TRBJ2-5|.
CASSKSRGHGETQYF
TGTGCCAGCAGCAAGTCCCGAGGCCATGGAGAGACCCAGTACTTC
>.|TRBV19|TRBJ1-1|.
CASDDSGFGNTEAFF
TGTGCCAGTGACGACTCAGGGTTTGGGAACACTGAAGCTTTCTTT
>.|TRBV27|TRBJ2-1|TRBD1
CASSSGGGILYNEQFF
TGTGCCAGCAGTTCAGGGGGCGGTATCCTCTACAATGAGCAGTTCTTC
>once|TRBV9|TRBJ1-3|.
CASSVEGVSGNTIYF
TGTGCCAGCAGCGTAGAGGGAGTCTCTGGAAACACCATATATTTT
>.|TRBV7-8|TRBJ2-7|.
CASSLGVSGNSYEQYF
TGTGCCAGCAGCTTAGGGGTTAGCGGCAACTCCTACGAGCAGTACTTC
>once|TRBV5-5|TRBJ2-6|TRBD1
CASSLGQGTSGANVLTF
TGTGCCAGCAGCTTGGGACAGGGAACGTCTGGGGCCAACGTCCTGACTTTC
>.|TRBV7-3|TRBJ2-3|.
CASSQLGDTQYF
TGTGCCAGCAGCCAACTAGGTGATACGCAGTATTTT
>.|TRBV27|TRBJ1-2|TRBD1
CASSFRGTGNGYTF
TGTGCCAGCAGTTTTCGGGGGACAGGGAATGGCTACACCTTC
>.|TRBV7-8|TRBJ2-7|.
CASSLIGAEQYF
TGTGCCAGCAGCTTAATAGGGGCCGAGCAGTACTTC
>once|TRBV14|TRBJ1-1|.
CASSPTGPYLNTEAFF
TGTGCCAGCAGCCCAACAGGGCCCTACTTGAACACTGAAGCTTTCTTT
>.|TRBV5-1|TRBJ2-7|TRBD2
CASSAASGSYEQYF
TGCGCCAGCAGCGCGGCTAGCGGCTCCTACGAGCAGTACTTC
>.|TRBV9|TRBJ2-5|TRBD2
CASALTSSPKETQYF
TGTGCCAGCGCGCTGACTAGCTCCCCTAAAGAGACCCAGTACTTC
>.|TRBV5-4|TRBJ1-2|.
CASSLGQDYGYTF
TGTGCCAGCAGCTTGGGACAGGACTATGGCTACACCTTC